The 20 T cell receptor beta chains presented below share a single source sample, sequenced in a study of blood T cell repertoires in COVID-19. The protocol was immunoSEQ multiplex PCR, while the TCRdb copy is restricted to in-frame clones and leaves out a portion. The sample has about 50,000 clones; about 87% are singletons. The sample consisted of peripheral blood. Source of these receptors: a human donor in a cohort sampled during active COVID-19.

The CDR3 DNA is TGTGCCAGCAGTTACTCATACGGGGAGGTCTATGGCTACACCTTC. Translation gives CASSYSYGEVYGYTF. The rearrangement joins TRBV6-5 to TRBJ1-2; D remains ambiguous. The CDR3 consists of 15 residues. Germline assignment: CDR1 MNHEY and CDR2 SVGAGI. V dropped 0 bases and J dropped 4 bases, with 12 bases sitting between them.

The chain carries TRBV27 and TRBJ2-7; 9 nucleotides match TRBD1. CDR3 length: 15 residues. Unmatched junction bases numbered 8, after V lost 5 bases and J lost 3 bases. Germline V gene sequence: CDR1 MNHEY, CDR2 SMNVEV (reference sequence). CDR3 protein: CASSPGGQGHYEQYF. The CDR3 nucleotides read TGTGCCAGCAGTCCAGGGGGACAGGGACACTACGAGCAGTACTTC.

The gene calls are TRBV5-4 and TRBJ2-7, with D perhaps TRBD2 (7 bases). The CDR3 is made up of 12 amino acids. The germline V gene has CDR1 SGHNT and CDR2 YYREEE (reference sequence). The DNA for the CDR3 is TGTGATGGAGGGGGGGTCAGTTACGAGCAGTACTTC. Translated, it gives CDGGGVSYEQYF.

This clone was picked up a small number of times. The chain combines TRBV7-9 with TRBJ1-2, with D unresolved. The CDR3 has 13 amino acids. Germline assignment: CDR1 SEHNR and CDR2 FQNEAQ (reference sequence). The ends were cut back, 0 bases at V and 7 bases at J, with 9 bases in the middle. CDR3 protein: CASSLAPGSGYTF. The DNA of the CDR3 is TGTGCCAGCAGCTTAGCCCCGGGATCTGGCTACACCTTC.

The gene calls are TRBV24-1 and TRBJ2-7, with 8 bases lining up with TRBD1. V lost 3 bases, J lost 4 bases, and 7 bases stayed unmatched. Germline V gene lookup returns CDR1 KGHDR and CDR2 SFDVKD. The length of the CDR3 is 15 residues. DNA for the CDR3: TGTGCCACCAGTGATCCCGGACAGGGTGTTTACGAGCAGTACTTC. Its translation: CATSDPGQGVYEQYF.

The gene calls are TRBV11-2 and TRBJ2-1; D may be TRBD2 (6 bases). Germline V gives CDR1 SGHAT, CDR2 FQNNGV. This CDR3 contains 15 residues. Between the trimmed V and J ends, which lost 1 base and 5 bases, there was a span of 12 bases. CDR3 sequence: CASSLGGGVNNEQFF. The CDR3 coding sequence is TGTGCCAGCAGCTTAGGAGGCGGGGTCAACAATGAGCAGTTCTTC.

The V and J genes are TRBV11-1 and TRBJ2-1, with D possibly being TRBD2 (6 bases). The germline gives CDR1 SGHAT, CDR2 FQDESV (reference sequence). V was cut by 0 bases and J by 4 bases, with 10 bases left in between. The CDR3 totals 15 residues. The CDR3 reads CASSLAGDFYNEQFF. DNA of the CDR3: TGTGCCAGCAGCTTAGCGGGGGACTTTTACAATGAGCAGTTCTTC.

The chain employs TRBV24-1 and TRBJ2-1, with 9 bases that match TRBD2. After removal of 4 bases from V and 8 bases from J, the junction contained 11 bases not matched to a gene. This CDR3 contains 16 residues. Per the germline V gene, CDR1 is KGHDR and CDR2 is SFDVKD. CDR3 bases: TGTGCCACCAGTGACCCGGGAGTAGCGGGGGTCGATGAGCAGTTCTTC. Translating it yields CATSDPGVAGVDEQFF.

The genes are TRBV12-3 or TRBV12-4 and TRBJ2-3; D is perhaps TRBD1 (5 bases). V was clipped by 3 bases and J by 7 bases, with 11 bases between them. The CDR3 sequence is 13 residues long. The CDR3 DNA follows: TGTGCCAGCAGTTTGAACAGGTGGAATACGCAGTATTTT. It codes for CASSLNRWNTQYF.

This chain connects TRBV9 to TRBJ2-1; 8 nucleotides match TRBD1. J lost 8 bases, V lost 3 bases, and 10 bases had no gene match. The CDR3 totals 15 residues. Germline CDR1 is SGDLS and CDR2 is YYNGEE. The CDR3 DNA is TGTGCCAGCAGCGCACAGACAGGGGTTGAATATGAGCAGTTCTTC. The encoded protein is CASSAQTGVEYEQFF.

The V and J genes are TRBV6-5 and TRBJ2-3; 8 bases map to TRBD2. The CDR3 length is 15 residues. The V gene end was trimmed by 5 bases and the J gene end by 6 bases; junction bases not matched to a gene: 10. The germline V gene has CDR1 MNHEY and CDR2 SVGAGI. The CDR3 protein is CASSNSGTYRDTQYF. In DNA, the CDR3 is TGTGCCAGCAGTAATAGCGGGACCTACCGGGATACGCAGTATTTT.

The gene calls are TRBV7-2 and TRBJ1-6; D is possibly TRBD1 (6 bases). In germline, CDR1 is SGHTA, CDR2 FQGNSA. V lost 0 bases, J lost 7 bases, and 7 bases lay in between. The CDR3 extends over 14 amino acids. DNA for the CDR3: TGTGCCAGCAGCTTAGCGGGACAAAATTCACCCCTCCACTTT. This translates into CASSLAGQNSPLHF.

This chain connects TRBV30 to TRBJ2-7, with TRBD1 identical over 8 bases. With V trimmed by 4 bases and J by 4 bases, 12 bases remained unmatched. The CDR3 consists of 15 residues. Germline CDR1 is GTSNPN and CDR2 is SVGIG (reference sequence). The CDR3 region has the DNA TGTGCCTGGATCTCCCGCCAGGGGGCTAAGTACGAGCAGTACTTC. Amino acids: CAWISRQGAKYEQYF.

The chain uses TRBV7-9 and TRBJ2-2, with D possibly being TRBD1 (5 bases). The V gene lost 6 bases and the J gene lost 5 bases, with 16 bases spanning the gap. The germline V gene has CDR1 SEHNR and CDR2 FQNEAQ (reference sequence). This CDR3 is 15 amino acids long. The CDR3 DNA follows: TGTGCCAGCAGGGACAACTCTGCAGGGACCGGGGAGCTGTTTTTT. Amino acids: CASRDNSAGTGELFF.

This chain joins TRBV21-1 and TRBJ2-7; the table's TRBD2 call for D was not verified on the DNA. TRBV21-1 is given as a pseudogene. This CDR3 contains 15 residues. The CDR3 region has the DNA TGTGCCAGCAGCAAATGGCGGGACTATCTGTACGAGCAGTACTTC. This codes for CASSKWRDYLYEQYF.

CDR3 bases: TGCGCCAGCAGCCAGCCCACAGGGGGCGCTGGGGCCAACGTCCTGACTTTC. Translating gives CASSQPTGGAGANVLTF. This chain joins TRBV4-1 and TRBJ2-6, with 9 bases identical to TRBD1. Germline values: CDR1 MGHRA, CDR2 YSYEKL. This CDR3 is built from 17 residues. Trimming removed 3 bases from V and 2 bases from J; junction bases left unmatched: 5.

The chain combines TRBV4-3 with TRBJ1-2; D possibly corresponds to TRBD1 (6 bases). There are 16 residues in the CDR3. CDR1 and CDR2 from the germline V gene are LGHNA and YSLEER. V was pared by 0 bases and J by 4 bases, with 15 bases between. In nucleotides, the CDR3 is TGCGCCAGCAGCCAAGATCTTGCAGGGGTGAGCTATGGCTACACCTTC. This translates into CASSQDLAGVSYGYTF.

This clone showed up just a few times. The CDR3, as DNA: TGTGCCAGCAGCCAAGATCGGAGGGTAGGAGGAAACACCATATATTTT. This translates into CASSQDRRVGGNTIYF. The J gene is TRBJ1-3, the V gene TRBV4-2; D remains unclear. Trimming shortened V by 0 bases and J by 4 bases, and 13 bases separated the two germline ends. Germline V lookup: CDR1 LGHNA, CDR2 YNFKEQ. CDR3 length equals 16 residues.

This clone was seen a single time. The chain joins TRBV2 to TRBJ2-5; 7 positions match TRBD1. This CDR3 has 15 residues. Germline CDR1 reads SNHLY; CDR2 reads FYNNEI. Trimming cost V 6 bases and J 5 bases; bases outside gene matches: 12. CDR3 protein: CASRRGTVSVETQYF. In DNA form, the CDR3 reads TGTGCCAGCAGGCGAGGGACAGTAAGTGTGGAGACCCAGTACTTC.

Here the CDR3 DNA reads TGTGCCAGCACGGGGGACAGGGAAAGGGCGACGAACACCGGGGAGCTGTTTTTT. It encodes CASTGDRERATNTGELFF. The chain uses TRBV2 and TRBJ2-2, with 9 bases fitting TRBD1. CDR1 and CDR2 from the germline V gene are SNHLY and FYNNEI. With V trimmed by 7 bases and J by 0 bases, 12 bases remained unmatched. This CDR3 is built from 18 residues.